This entry concerns a single T cell receptor (beta chain). Time point indicated: patch test 1, 2 weeks after DPC sensitization. The sample's treatment: therapeutic diphenylcyclopropenone sensitization with weekly scalp DPC. This sample is part of a study of human T cells and chemical hapten exposure. The CDR3 length is 11 residues. Trimming took 9 bases from V and 8 from J, leaving 13 bases between them. Germline loops: CDR1 MNHEY, CDR2 SVGAGI. Each CDR3 protein is one row after TCRdb ran MiXCR on the RACE reads. The sample includes tens of thousands of distinct CDR3 sequences, roughly 7.6% seen only once; the top ten take roughly 1.4%.

The clonotype was recovered from a woman under 40 with alopecia areata. Some clones in this sample may be carry-over from other donors' samples. The chain is built from TRBV6-5 and TRBJ1-1; D unclear. Sequenced material: whole blood, taken in connection with sensitization to the hapten diphenylcyclopropenone (DPC). The CDR3 sequence: CASQSGLEAFF. CDR3 bases: TGTGCCAGTCAATCCGGCCTCGAAGCTTTCTTT.